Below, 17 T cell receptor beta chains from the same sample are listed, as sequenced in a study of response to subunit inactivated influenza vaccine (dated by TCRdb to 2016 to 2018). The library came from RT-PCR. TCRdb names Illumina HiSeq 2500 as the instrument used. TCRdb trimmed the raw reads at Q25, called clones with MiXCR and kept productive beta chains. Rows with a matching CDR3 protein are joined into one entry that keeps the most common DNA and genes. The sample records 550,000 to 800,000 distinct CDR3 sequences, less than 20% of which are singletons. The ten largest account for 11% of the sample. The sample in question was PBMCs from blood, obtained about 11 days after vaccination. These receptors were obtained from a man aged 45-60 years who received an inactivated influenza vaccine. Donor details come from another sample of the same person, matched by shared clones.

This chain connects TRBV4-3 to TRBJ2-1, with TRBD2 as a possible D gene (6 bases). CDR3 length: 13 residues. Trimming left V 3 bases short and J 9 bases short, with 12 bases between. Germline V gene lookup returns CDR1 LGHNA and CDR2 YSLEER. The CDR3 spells CASSQEGGIEQFF. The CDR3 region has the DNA TGCGCCAGCAGCCAGGAGGGAGGCATTGAGCAGTTCTTC.

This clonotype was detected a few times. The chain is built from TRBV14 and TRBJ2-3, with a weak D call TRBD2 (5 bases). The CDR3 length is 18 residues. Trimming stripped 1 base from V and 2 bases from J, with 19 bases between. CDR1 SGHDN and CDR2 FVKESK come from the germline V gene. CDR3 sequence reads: CASSQAKELVFYTDTQYF. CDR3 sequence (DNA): TGTGCCAGCAGCCAAGCAAAAGAACTAGTTTTCTACACAGATACGCAGTATTTT. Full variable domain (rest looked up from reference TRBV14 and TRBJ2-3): EAGVTQFPSHSVIEKGQTVTLRCDPISGHDNLYWYRRVMGKEIKFLLHFVKESKQDESGMPNNRFLAERTGGTYSTLKVQPAELEDSGVYFCASSQAKELVFYTDTQYFGPGTRLTVL.

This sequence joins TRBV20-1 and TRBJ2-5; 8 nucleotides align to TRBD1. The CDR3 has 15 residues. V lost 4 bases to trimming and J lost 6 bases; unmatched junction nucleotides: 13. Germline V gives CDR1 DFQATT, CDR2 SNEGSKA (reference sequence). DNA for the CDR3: TGCAGTGCTAAGCCAGGGGGCGCGGGATTTAAGACCCAGTACTTC. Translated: CSAKPGGAGFKTQYF.

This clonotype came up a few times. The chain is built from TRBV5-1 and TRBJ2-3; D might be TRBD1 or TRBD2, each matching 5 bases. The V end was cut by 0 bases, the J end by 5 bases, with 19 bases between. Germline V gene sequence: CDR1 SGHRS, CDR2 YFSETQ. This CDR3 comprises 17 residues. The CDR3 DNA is TGCGCCAGCAGCTTGGCCAGGGACCTCGTTCTCGGAGATACGCAGTATTTT. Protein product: CASSLARDLVLGDTQYF.

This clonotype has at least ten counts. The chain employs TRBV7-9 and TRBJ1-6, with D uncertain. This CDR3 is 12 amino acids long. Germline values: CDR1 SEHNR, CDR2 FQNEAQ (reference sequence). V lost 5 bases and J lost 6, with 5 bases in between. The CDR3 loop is CASSGRNSPLHF. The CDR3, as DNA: TGTGCCAGCAGCGGGCGTAATTCACCCCTCCACTTT.

Here the CDR3 DNA reads TGTGCCAGCCGACGCTACGGACAGGGGGCGCGTGAGCAGTTCTTC. Amino acid sequence: CASRRYGQGAREQFF. The rearrangement joins TRBV6-2 or TRBV6-3 to TRBJ2-1, with TRBD1 matching 11 bases. The ends lost 8 bases at V and 9 bases at J; junction bases unmatched: 12. Germline lookup yields CDR1 MNHEY and CDR2 SVGEGT. This CDR3 spans 15 amino acids.

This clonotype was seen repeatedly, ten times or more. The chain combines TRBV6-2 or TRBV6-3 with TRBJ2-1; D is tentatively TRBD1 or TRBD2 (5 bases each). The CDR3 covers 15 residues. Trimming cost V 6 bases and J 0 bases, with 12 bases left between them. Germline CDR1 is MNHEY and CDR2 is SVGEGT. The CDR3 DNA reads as TGTGCCAGCAGAAGTCCGGGGCTCTCCTACAATGAGCAGTTCTTC. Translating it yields CASRSPGLSYNEQFF.

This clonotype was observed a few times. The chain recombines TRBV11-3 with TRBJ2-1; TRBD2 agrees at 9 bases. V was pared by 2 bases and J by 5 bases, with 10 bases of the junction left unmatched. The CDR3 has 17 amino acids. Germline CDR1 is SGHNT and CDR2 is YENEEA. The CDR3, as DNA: TGTGCCAGCAGCTTAAATACCGCTAGCGGGGTTAACAATGAGCAGTTCTTC. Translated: CASSLNTASGVNNEQFF.

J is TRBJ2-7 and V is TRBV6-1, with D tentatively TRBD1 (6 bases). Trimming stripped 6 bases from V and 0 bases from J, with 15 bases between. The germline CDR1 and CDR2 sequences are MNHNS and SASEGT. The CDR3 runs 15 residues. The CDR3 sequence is CASSTVPGASYEQYF. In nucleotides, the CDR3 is TGTGCCAGCAGCACCGTCCCAGGGGCCTCCTACGAGCAGTACTTC.

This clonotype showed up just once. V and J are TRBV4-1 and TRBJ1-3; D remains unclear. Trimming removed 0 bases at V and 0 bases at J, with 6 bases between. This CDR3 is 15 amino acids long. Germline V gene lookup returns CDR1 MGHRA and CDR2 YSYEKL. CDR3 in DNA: TGCGCCAGCAGCCAAGACCCAAACTCTGGAAACACCATATATTTT. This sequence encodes CASSQDPNSGNTIYF.

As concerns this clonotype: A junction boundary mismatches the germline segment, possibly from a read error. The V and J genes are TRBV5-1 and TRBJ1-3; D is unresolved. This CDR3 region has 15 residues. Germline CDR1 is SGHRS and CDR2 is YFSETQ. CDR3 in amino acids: CASSLASGSGNIIYF. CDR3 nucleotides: TGCGCCAGCAGCTTGGCCTCGGGTTCTGGAAACATCATATATTTT.

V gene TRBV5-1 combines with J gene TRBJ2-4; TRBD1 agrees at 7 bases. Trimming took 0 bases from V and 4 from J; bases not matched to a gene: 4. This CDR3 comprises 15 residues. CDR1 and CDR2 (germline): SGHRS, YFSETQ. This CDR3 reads CASSLVGTEKNIQYF. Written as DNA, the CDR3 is TGCGCCAGCAGCTTGGTGGGGACAGAAAAAAACATTCAGTACTTC.

This chain's CDR3 is CASSFVGSSYNEQFF. For the CDR3, the DNA is TGTGCCAGCAGTTTCGTGGGAAGCTCCTACAATGAGCAGTTCTTC. This chain uses TRBV27 with TRBJ2-1; D remains unclear. This CDR3 is 15 amino acids long. Germline CDR1 reads MNHEY; CDR2 reads SMNVEV (reference sequence). V lost 3 bases to trimming and J lost 0 bases, with 9 bases between them.

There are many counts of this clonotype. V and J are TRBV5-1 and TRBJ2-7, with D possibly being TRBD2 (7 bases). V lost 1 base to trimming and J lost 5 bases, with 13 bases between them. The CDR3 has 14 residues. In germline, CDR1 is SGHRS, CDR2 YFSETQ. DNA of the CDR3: TGCGCCAGCAGCTTGCGGGGGGCGCAAAACGAGCAGTACTTC. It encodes CASSLRGAQNEQYF.

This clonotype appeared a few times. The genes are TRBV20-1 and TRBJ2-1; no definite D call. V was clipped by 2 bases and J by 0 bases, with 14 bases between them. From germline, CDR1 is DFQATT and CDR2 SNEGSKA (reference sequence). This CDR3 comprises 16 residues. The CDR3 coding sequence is TGCAGTGCTAGAATTCCGACCCCGAGCTCCTACAATGAGCAGTTCTTC. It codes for CSARIPTPSSYNEQFF.

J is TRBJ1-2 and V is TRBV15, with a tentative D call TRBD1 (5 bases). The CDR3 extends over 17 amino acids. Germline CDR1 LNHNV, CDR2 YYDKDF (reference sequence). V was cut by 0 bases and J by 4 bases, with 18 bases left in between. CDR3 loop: CATSREISAGRVYGYTF. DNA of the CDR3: TGTGCCACCAGCAGAGAGATTTCGGCAGGGAGAGTCTATGGCTACACCTTC.

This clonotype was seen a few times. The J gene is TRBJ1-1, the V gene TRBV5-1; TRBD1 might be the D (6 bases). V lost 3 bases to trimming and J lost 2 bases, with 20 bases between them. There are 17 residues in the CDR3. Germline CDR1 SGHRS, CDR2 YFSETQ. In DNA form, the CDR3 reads TGCGCCAGCAGCTCAACCGGGACACCCATTTCCAACACTGAAGCTTTCTTT. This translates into CASSSTGTPISNTEAFF.